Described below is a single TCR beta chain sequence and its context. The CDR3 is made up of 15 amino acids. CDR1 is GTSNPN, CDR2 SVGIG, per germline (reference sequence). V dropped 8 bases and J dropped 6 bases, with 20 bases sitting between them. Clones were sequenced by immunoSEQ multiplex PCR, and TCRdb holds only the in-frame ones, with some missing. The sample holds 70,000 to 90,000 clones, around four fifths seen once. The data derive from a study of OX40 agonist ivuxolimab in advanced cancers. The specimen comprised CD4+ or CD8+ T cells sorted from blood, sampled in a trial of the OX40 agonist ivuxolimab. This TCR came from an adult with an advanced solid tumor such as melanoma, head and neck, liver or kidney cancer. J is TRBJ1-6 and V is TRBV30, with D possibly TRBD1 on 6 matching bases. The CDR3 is CASAGVGAGNSPLHF. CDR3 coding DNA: TGTGCCAGCGCTGGGGTGGGGGCAGGTAATTCACCCCTCCACTTT.